This T cell receptor beta chain is drawn from a study of regulatory T cells in long-lasting Graves disease. The ends lost 2 bases at V and 1 base at J; junction bases unmatched: 9. This CDR3 is 18 amino acids long. Combining iRepertoire HTBI primers with Arm-PCR of CDR3 regions, the authors built TCR beta libraries. TCRdb reprocessed the multiplex PCR reads with MiXCR, giving one entry per CDR3 protein. The table lists some 500,000 distinct CDR3 sequences, approximately 16% of them singletons. This clonotype was counted ten times or more. Time point indicated: newly diagnosed GD, antithyroid drugs for less than 3 months. PBMCs were the source of the RNA used for TCR sequencing. It was an endocrinology department in Xi'an, China, that provided the patients. This same sample was also part of a study on T cells in Graves' hyperthyroidism and ophthalmopathy. Per that paper: Carried out on the TCR CDR3, a first-round RT-PCR used the HTBI primer set.

This TCR was sampled from a woman aged 35-65 years with Graves disease. V is TRBV12-3 or TRBV12-4 and J is TRBJ2-3; 10 nucleotides align to TRBD2. This sample comprised peripheral blood mononuclear cells (PBMCs), obtained at new diagnosis, from a patient treated with antithyroid drugs. For the CDR3, the DNA is TGTGCCAGCAGTTTAAGCCTCTCAACTAGCGGGGGCACAGATACGCAGTATTTT. It codes for CASSLSLSTSGGTDTQYF.